This T cell receptor (beta chain) was sequenced during a study of blood T cell repertoires in COVID-19. Across the whole study: From the United States, Italy and Spain came samples of acute and convalescent COVID-19. The cDNA or gDNA used as material had been derived from T cells, B-cell-depleted T cells, or PBMCs.

CDR3 length: 14 amino acids. Trimming removed 7 bases from V and 1 base from J, with 13 bases in between. Looked up from germline, CDR1 is MNHEY and CDR2 is SMNVEV (reference sequence). TCRdb keeps only in-frame clones here, not all; method: immunoSEQ multiplex PCR. The sample carries approximately 140,000 clones, 88% recorded once. Residents of about two dozen US areas, aged roughly 18 to 89 years, made up the participants. Assignment of participants to cohorts was predicated upon participant-reported clinical history. The sequence derives from a woman aged 30 to 39 with acute COVID-19. The sample taken for sequencing was PBMCs or T cells enriched from blood (not recorded which). V is TRBV27 and J is TRBJ1-1; D perhaps matches TRBD1 (5 bases). CDR3 in amino acids: CASTPIGGNTEAFF. The CDR3 DNA reads as TGTGCCAGCACCCCGATCGGGGGGAACACTGAAGCTTTCTTT.